This T cell receptor (beta chain) was sequenced for a study of shared clonotypes between healthy human individuals (dated by TCRdb to the early 2020s). Study-level background: A couple of women and three men aged 18 to 49 years were included in the cohort. Per donor, three plates each were used for CD4 naive and CD4 memory, two for CD8 naive, and one for CD8 memory. Blood TCR repertoires of a handful of healthy adults were deeply sequenced to estimate repertoire size and the extent of clonotype sharing between individuals. To increase sequencing depth and limit assay-specific biases, different laboratories used diverse techniques to prepare libraries and sequence TCR repertoires. Between about 0.8 and 9 billion PBMCs per donor were obtained by leukapheresis.

Including cysteine and phenylalanine, the CDR3 has 14 amino acids. The read is trimmed to its CDR3 DNA, 42 bases read in frame from base 1. The germline V and J ends show losses of 5 bases and 3 bases respectively, and no gene match explains 2 bases of the junction. For CDR1 and CDR2, the germline V gene lists SGHTA and FQGNSA. Using the deep immunoSEQ assay, multiplex PCR amplified TCR CDR3 regions from genomic DNA. Genomic DNA extracted from each cell subset was distributed evenly over all wells of several immunoSEQ 96-well plates, and each plate served as one replicate. For sorted subsets, 200 ng of genomic DNA, equivalent to 30,000 or so T cell genomes, went into each replicate PCR. Purified libraries were measured with a Qubit 3.0 fluorometer, size-checked on a Bioanalyzer 2100, and measured again with the KAPA Library Quantification kit. Every immunoSEQ 96-well plate was sequenced on a separate single-read 150-cycle Illumina NextSeq 550 flow cell. The paper's data handling went like this. Because the immunoSEQ output held only junctional sequences and lacked quality scores, the filtering could not match the filtering applied to full-length reads. To assign V/J genes and CDR3, sequences were annotated against IMGT germline references using PyIR, a Python wrapper for IgBLAST v1.9. Reads were removed for weak V/J assignments (E-value above 1e-6), missing CDR3, stop codons, out-of-frame junctions, or ambiguous translated residues. V3J clonotypes were defined as sequences sharing an identical inferred V gene, J gene, and CDR3 amino acid sequence. Percentage overlap between repertoires was computed as shared unique clonotypes divided by the size of the smaller repertoire. Richness of each repertoire was evaluated using RTK rarefaction, the Chao1 estimator, and Recon v2.1 estimates of unobserved clonotypes. For all TCRbeta clonotypes obtained by the gDNA method from a few donors, generation probabilities were computed with OLGA. TCRdb mirrors the immuneACCESS table, restricted to in-frame sequences. Some clones are absent from its copies; in checked studies, under half trace to an unresolved V gene, and the reason for the others is unknown. The V and J calls and clone size come from that table; D and trimming were worked out from the DNA. In this sample the table shows some 1.4 million clones, over 95% of which occur a single time. The ten biggest clones cover roughly 1.2% of the sample.

Results and caveats for the whole study, not just this receptor: When several donors were compared, the shared fraction of clonotypes was approximately 5% for naive CD4, roughly 3.3% for naive CD8, 2.3% for memory CD4, and 0.3% to 0.5% for memory CD8. Pairwise subsampling indicated that sequencing depth was expected to affect the degree of clonotype sharing among donors. Compared with non-shared clonotypes, clonotypes shared by all four sorted-subset donors had higher generation probabilities. Sampling was restricted to blood, and TCR repertoires in tissues likely differ from the TCR repertoires found in blood. Even with the large sequencing depth, rarefaction of the sorted-subset datasets indicated that sequencing was incomplete. Estimated clonotype richness was generally larger for naive than for memory subsets. Because the study included only a small number of donors, the genetic and exposure-history diversity represented was limited.

Donors were healthy HIV-negative adults with no recently reported acute infections or vaccinations. All donors were Caucasian adults living in Nashville, Tennessee, USA. CD4+ T cells were enriched through magnetic negative selection, after which naive cells were positively selected on CD45RA and the remaining negative fraction served as the memory subset. After blood collection by leukapheresis, PBMCs were isolated using Ficoll-Histopaque density gradient centrifugation and then cryopreserved in the vapor phase of liquid nitrogen. Analytical flow cytometry was used to check the purity and quantity of every magnetically sorted T cell population. Genomic DNA was isolated from each sorted fraction and quantified by UV absorbance on a Nanodrop 2000c. Notes on this clone: This clone's antigen is unknown. No base-level quality is on record; no much larger clone is a single base apart.

The sequence derives from a man younger than 45 in good health. What was sequenced was naive CD4+ T cells sorted from blood. The cell subset or site label on this specimen signifies: CD45RA+ positively selected. Recombination linked TRBV7-2 to TRBJ1-1, with 11 bases in between that match TRBD1. The CDR3 region has the sequence CASSRDRGDTEAFF. The DNA sequence reads TGTGCCAGCAGCCGGGACAGGGGGGACACTGAAGCTTTCTTT.